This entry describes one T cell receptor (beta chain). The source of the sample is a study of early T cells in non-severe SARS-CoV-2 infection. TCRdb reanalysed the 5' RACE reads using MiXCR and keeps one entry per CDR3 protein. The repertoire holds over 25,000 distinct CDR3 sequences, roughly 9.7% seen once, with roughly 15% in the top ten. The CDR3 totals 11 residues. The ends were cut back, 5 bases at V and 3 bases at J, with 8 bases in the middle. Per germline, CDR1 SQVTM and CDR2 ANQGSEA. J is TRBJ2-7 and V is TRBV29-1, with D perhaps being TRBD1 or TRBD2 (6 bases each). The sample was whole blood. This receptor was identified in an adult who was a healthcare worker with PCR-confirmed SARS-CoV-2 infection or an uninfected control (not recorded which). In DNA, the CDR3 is TGCAGCGTTAAGGGGGGCTACGAGCAGTACTTC. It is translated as CSVKGGYEQYF.